Given below is one T cell receptor beta chain in context. The antigen is undetermined. V lost 4 bases and J 6 bases, leaving 23 bases between the germline ends. This CDR3 is 17 amino acids long. Looked up from germline, CDR1 is SGHRS and CDR2 is YFSETQ. This record belongs to a study of CD8 T cells in ankylosing spondylitis. General study findings and limits: Disease-linked clones displayed a CD8+ phenotype and appeared relatively rarely in peripheral blood. It was reported that disease-linked clones were significantly enriched in matched ankylosing spondylitis synovial fluid.

Using quantitative 5'-RACE with molecular barcodes, the authors made TCR beta libraries. TCRdb used MiXCR to reprocess the 5' RACE reads, holding one entry per CDR3 protein. Of 290,000 or so distinct CDR3 sequences detected, around 21% appear once; the ten largest clones hold 3.5%. The sequenced sample consisted of blood, either unsorted or a sorted T cell fraction (not recorded which). The chain joins TRBV5-1 to TRBJ2-1; D is tentatively TRBD1 or TRBD2 (5 bases each). This TCR derives from a female donor with ankylosing spondylitis or in good health (not recorded which). CDR3 sequence (DNA): TGCGCCAGCAGCGTAACCGGGACCCAGACCGGTAGCAATGAGCAGTTCTTC. This gives the protein CASSVTGTQTGSNEQFF.